This entry describes one T cell receptor beta chain. What it recognizes is unknown. This record comes from a study of cytomegalovirus exposure and HLA in healthy donors. Regarding the study as a whole: The study labeled under 200 TCR beta chains cytomegalovirus-associated.

The repertoire was sequenced with immunoSEQ multiplex PCR; TCRdb's copy has only in-frame clones and lacks some. The top ten clones hold less than 3% of a sample with about 240,000 clones, around nine tenths of them seen once. Material: PBMCs. The clonotype originates from a man aged 18 to 35 in good health and CMV-seronegative.

The CDR3: CASSAVRYSPLHF. As DNA, the CDR3 is TGTGCCAGCAGCGCGGTTCGGTATTCACCCCTCCACTTT. The chain carries TRBV11-3 and TRBJ1-6; no clear D. This CDR3 has 13 residues. V lost 5 bases and J 8 bases, leaving 10 bases between the germline ends. CDR1 and CDR2 (germline): SGHNT, YENEEA.